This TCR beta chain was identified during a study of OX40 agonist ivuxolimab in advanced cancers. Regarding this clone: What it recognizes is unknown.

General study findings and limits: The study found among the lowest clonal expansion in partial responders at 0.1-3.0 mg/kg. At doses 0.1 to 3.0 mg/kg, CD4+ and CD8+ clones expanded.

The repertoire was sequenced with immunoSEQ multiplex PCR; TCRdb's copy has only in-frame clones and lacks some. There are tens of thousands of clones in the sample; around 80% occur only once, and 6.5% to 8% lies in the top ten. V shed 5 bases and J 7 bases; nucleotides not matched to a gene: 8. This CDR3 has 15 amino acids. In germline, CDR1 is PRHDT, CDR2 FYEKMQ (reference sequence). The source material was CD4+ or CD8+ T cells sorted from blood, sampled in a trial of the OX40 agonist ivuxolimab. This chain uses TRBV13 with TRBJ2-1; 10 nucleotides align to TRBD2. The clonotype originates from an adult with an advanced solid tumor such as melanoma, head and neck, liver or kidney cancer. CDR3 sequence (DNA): TGTGCCAGCAGCCGACCGACTAGCGGGTTGAATGAGCAGTTCTTC. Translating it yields CASSRPTSGLNEQFF.